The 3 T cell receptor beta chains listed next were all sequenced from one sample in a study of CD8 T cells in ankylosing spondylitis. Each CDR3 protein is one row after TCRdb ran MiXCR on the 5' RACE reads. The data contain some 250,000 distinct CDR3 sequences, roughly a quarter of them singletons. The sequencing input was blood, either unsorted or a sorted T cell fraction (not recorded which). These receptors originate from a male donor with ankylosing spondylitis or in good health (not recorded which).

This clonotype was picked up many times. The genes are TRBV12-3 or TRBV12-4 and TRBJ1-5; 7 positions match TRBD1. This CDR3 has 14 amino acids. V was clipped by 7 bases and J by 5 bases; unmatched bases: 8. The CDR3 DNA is TGTGCCAGCACCCGACAGGGTAAAGATCAGCCCCAGCATTTT. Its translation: CASTRQGKDQPQHF.

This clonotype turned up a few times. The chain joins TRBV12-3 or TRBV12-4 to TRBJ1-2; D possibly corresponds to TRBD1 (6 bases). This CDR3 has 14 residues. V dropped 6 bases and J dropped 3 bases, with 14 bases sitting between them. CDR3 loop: CASRRQALDYGYTF. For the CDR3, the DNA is TGTGCCAGCAGGCGACAGGCGCTGGACTATGGCTACACCTTC.

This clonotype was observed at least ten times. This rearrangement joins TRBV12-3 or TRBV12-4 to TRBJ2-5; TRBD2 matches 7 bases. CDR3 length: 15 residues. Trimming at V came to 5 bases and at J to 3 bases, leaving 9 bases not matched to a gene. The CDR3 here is CASSPRGVGEETQYF. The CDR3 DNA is TGTGCCAGCAGTCCACGGGGGGTCGGGGAAGAGACCCAGTACTTC.